The subject of this entry is one T cell receptor (beta chain). No antigen is known for it. These data are taken from a study of T cells in narcolepsy. Study-wide background: Donors had narcolepsy type 1 or type 2, or were healthy controls. Whole-study findings and limits: Healthy controls reportedly lacked the autoreactive clonotypes serially found in patients' blood. Same-patient CSF and blood CD4+ T cell clonotypes included HCRT-specific and TRIB2-specific autoreactive ones. In some patient and control memory CD4+ samples, autoreactive clones were absent.

Germline V gene lookup returns CDR1 MNHEY and CDR2 SVGAGI. The CDR3 runs 13 residues. V was trimmed by 3 bases and J by 3 bases, leaving 9 bases between them. Here immunoSEQ multiplex PCR was the method, and the copy in TCRdb shows in-frame clones only, minus some. Among about 31,000 clones listed, 78% were seen once. This sequence was found in a human donor with narcolepsy. Sequencing input: CD45RA- memory CD4+ T cells from PBMCs. This chain joins TRBV6-5 and TRBJ2-7; perhaps TRBD1 as D (6 bases). This chain's CDR3 is CASSYNRDYEQYF. The CDR3 DNA follows: TGTGCCAGCAGTTATAACAGGGACTACGAGCAGTACTTC.